Sequencing of this T cell receptor (beta chain) was carried out in a study of T cell responses to AZD1222 COVID-19 vaccine. Study outcomes and limitations: The study found vaccine-associated CD4 TCRs spanning spike, dominant at 160-218 and 743-854. Donors, mostly white British, included more females; clonal diversity was possibly underestimated. Unmutated variant regions are reportedly the target of nearly half of TCRs that are spike-specific.

About this clone: Its antigen is undetermined.

Profiling relied on immunoSEQ multiplex PCR, and the TCRdb table lists in-frame clones only, not all of them. Of about 67,000 clones listed, roughly 80% are singletons. Analyses pooled second doses at about 4 or about 12 weeks. This CDR3 comprises 12 residues. The germline gives CDR1 SGHDT, CDR2 YYEEEE. V lost 5 bases and J lost 8, with 13 bases in between. The chain joins TRBV5-6 to TRBJ1-1, with unresolved D. The input for sequencing was peripheral blood, taken 28 days after the second AZD1222 dose. The sequence came from an adult who received the AZD1222 COVID-19 vaccine. The CDR3 DNA is TGTGCCAGCAGTAACGAAGGGCGCGAAGCTTTCTTT. Translating it yields CASSNEGREAFF.